This T cell receptor beta chain was recorded in a study of molecular identifiers for immune sequencing clone quantification. Naive CD8 T cell sorting was performed on the CD8+CD4-CCR7+CD45RA+ phenotype. MiXCR, applied by TCRdb to the PCR reads, yields one record per CDR3 protein. The table records over 550,000 distinct CDR3 sequences, 25% of them present only once. In its sample, this clonotype was seen many times. The antigen remains undetermined. Study-wide points: Over 97% of effector molecules, but under 1% in naive cells, were held by clones with more than 20 RNA copies.

Sequencing used naive CD8+ T cells from blood, with Jurkat cell RNA spiked in. Subset noted: FACS-sorted CD8+CD4-CCR7+CD45RA+ naive T cells. This receptor was obtained from a human donor in good health. Some libraries in this study had Jurkat cell RNA spiked in.

CDR3 sequence: CASSLNEQYF. In nucleotides, the CDR3 is TGTGCCAGCAGTTTAAACGAGCAGTACTTC. The V call is TRBV28, the J call TRBJ2-7; D unresolved. Germline V lookup: CDR1 MDHEN, CDR2 SYDVKM. This CDR3 region has 10 residues. Trimming took 2 bases from V and 5 from J, leaving 1 base between them.